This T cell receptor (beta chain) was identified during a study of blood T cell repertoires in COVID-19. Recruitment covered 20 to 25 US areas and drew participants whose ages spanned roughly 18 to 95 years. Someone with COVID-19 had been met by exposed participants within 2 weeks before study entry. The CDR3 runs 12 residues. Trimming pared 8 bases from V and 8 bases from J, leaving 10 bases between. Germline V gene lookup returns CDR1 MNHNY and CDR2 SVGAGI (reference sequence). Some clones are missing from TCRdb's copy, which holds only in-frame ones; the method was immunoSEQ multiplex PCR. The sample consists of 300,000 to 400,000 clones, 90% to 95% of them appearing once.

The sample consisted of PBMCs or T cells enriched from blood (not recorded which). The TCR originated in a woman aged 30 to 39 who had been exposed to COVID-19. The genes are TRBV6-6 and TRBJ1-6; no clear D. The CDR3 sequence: CASFRSDSPLHF. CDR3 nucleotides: TGTGCCAGCTTTAGGAGCGATTCACCCCTCCACTTT.